The 3 T cell receptor beta chains listed next were all sequenced from one sample in a study of CD8+ T cells in alopecia areata (dated by TCRdb to the late 2010s). The treatment or condition label here, explained by the study, means: oral pan-JAK inhibitor, 5-10 mg twice daily. Library preparation was by the immunoSEQ multiplex PCR assay. For TCR sequencing, RNA was extracted from every sample and reverse transcribed into cDNA to serve as template. TCRdb re-hosts the immuneACCESS table, in-frame sequences only. Its copies lack some clones; in the studies checked, an unresolved V gene accounts for under half of them, and the cause for the rest is not known. Here the sample has about 180,000 clones; less than 75% occur a single time. 16% of the sample goes to the ten largest clones. The sequences come from CD4+ T cells sorted from blood, collected at approximately week 60, from a patient treated with tofacitinib. All receptors derive from a human donor with alopecia areata.

V gene TRBV30 combines with J gene TRBJ1-1, with D perhaps TRBD1 (5 bases). The germline V gene has CDR1 GTSNPN and CDR2 SVGIG (reference sequence). V lost 4 bases and J 7 bases, leaving 13 bases between the germline ends. The CDR3 covers 12 residues. The CDR3 coding sequence is TGTGCCTGGAACGGGGGGGACGGTGAAGCTTTCTTT. Its translation is CAWNGGDGEAFF.

The rearrangement joins TRBV6-1 to TRBJ1-2, with D unclear. CDR3 size: 14 residues. Germline V gene data show CDR1 as MNHNS and CDR2 as SASEGT. Trimming pared 2 bases from V and 7 bases from J, leaving 14 bases between. The CDR3 sequence: CASSEIVRIPGYTF. CDR3 nucleotide sequence: TGTGCCAGCAGTGAAATCGTCAGGATCCCTGGCTACACCTTC.

This chain joins TRBV29-1 and TRBJ1-1, with 7 bases aligning to TRBD1. The V gene's germline CDR1 is SQVTM and CDR2 ANQGSEA. There are 12 residues in the CDR3. The trim removed 2 bases at V and 10 bases at J, leaving 7 bases unmatched. CDR3 residues: CSVERDRDRAFF. As DNA, the CDR3 is TGCAGCGTTGAAAGAGACAGGGATCGAGCTTTCTTT.